This TCR beta chain originates from a study of T cell repertoires in cytomegalovirus infection. The study, taken as a whole, reports: The study found HLA-C-restricted CMV-specific TCR beta clonotypes dominating the ex vivo response.

One entry per CDR3 protein results from TCRdb running MiXCR on the reads. The sample gives around 540,000 distinct CDR3 sequences, roughly 34% of which show up once; about a sixth is in the top ten. This clonotype was seen only a few times. Its cognate antigen is unknown. Looked up from germline, CDR1 is MNHEY and CDR2 is SMNVEV (reference sequence). The CDR3 loop spans 16 amino acids. V lost 2 bases and J 3 bases, leaving 14 bases between the germline ends. The sequencing here drew on cultured PBMCs, taken from culture after CMV antigen stimulation. This clonotype originated in a human donor in good health (CMV status not recorded). Some clones in this sample may be carry-over from other donors' samples. The V and J genes are TRBV27 and TRBJ1-5; D is uncertain. The CDR3 region has the DNA TGTGCCAGCAGTTTAGCCCCCCCGATTTACAATCAGCCCCAGCATTTT. Its protein is CASSLAPPIYNQPQHF.